This is a list of T cell receptor beta chains from one sample in a study of blood T cell repertoires in COVID-19. The assay was immunoSEQ multiplex PCR, and TCRdb's table has in-frame clones only and misses some. The sample holds hundreds of thousands of clones, roughly 90% seen once. The sequenced material came from PBMCs or T cells enriched from blood (not recorded which). These receptor sequences come from a woman aged 25 to 45 who had recovered from COVID-19. Each CDR3 is given with its conserved first and last residue. Each record gives: CDR3 protein, J gene, V gene.

CASSEFISSTDTQYF,TRBJ2-3,TRBV25-1
CASRREAGVTETQYF,TRBJ2-5,TRBV2
CASSLPVKKLFF,TRBJ1-4,TRBV27
CASTPGGGFHTF,TRBJ1-2,TRBV6-5
CASSLSQGVLETQYF,TRBJ2-5,TRBV5-1
CASSFAGTYEQYF,TRBJ2-7,TRBV2
CSVRQGAYEQYF,TRBJ2-7,TRBV29-1
CASSLGGGSTEAFF,TRBJ1-1,TRBV5-1
CATSRDKGARNYGYTF,TRBJ1-2,TRBV15
CASSEGPGGGETQYF,TRBJ2-5,TRBV6-1
CASSIFGGTDTQYF,TRBJ2-3,TRBV19
CASTLTEVGNTIYF,TRBJ1-3,TRBV9
CASSPGGIYNEQFF,TRBJ2-1,TRBV7-9
CASSRQGAGNTIYF,TRBJ1-3,TRBV19
CASSSGGSEETQYF,TRBJ2-5,TRBV6-5
CASSAWGEGHVTNQPQHF,TRBJ1-5,TRBV6-1
CASSRNRGESNEQFF,TRBJ2-1,TRBV18
CSVVMSGEQFF,TRBJ2-1,TRBV29-1
CASSKFSPNWEDTEAFF,TRBJ1-1,TRBV21-1
CASSSASLNTEAFF,TRBJ1-1,TRBV27
CASGLAVTDTQYF,TRBJ2-3,TRBV27
CASTVADEQYF,TRBJ2-7,TRBV2
CARSGQRNEKLFF,TRBJ1-4,TRBV2
CASSPPTGGGETQYF,TRBJ2-5,TRBV18
CATRADEKLFF,TRBJ1-4,TRBV6-6
CASSYRGQYSNQPQHF,TRBJ1-5,TRBV6-6
CASQPQGVDEKLFF,TRBJ1-4,TRBV5-1
CASSFRRGIGELFF,TRBJ2-2,TRBV7-2
CASSMGSLLATQYF,TRBJ2-5,TRBV19
CASRNRDTSSYEQYF,TRBJ2-7,TRBV6-5
CASSPRPGQGREGELFF,TRBJ2-2,TRBV5-1
CASSYLAGETGELFF,TRBJ2-2,TRBV5-1
CASSWDRSNQPQHF,TRBJ1-5,TRBV27
CAWSVMRTGVGGYTF,TRBJ1-2,TRBV30
CASSLEGRESDTQYF,TRBJ2-3,TRBV5-1
CASTPRGFAEAFF,TRBJ1-1,TRBV12-3/TRBV12-4
CASSIVAGVGNEQFF,TRBJ2-1,TRBV19
CASSFYPIAIDEQYF,TRBJ2-7,TRBV7-2
CASSPMTSGSAYTGELFF,TRBJ2-2,TRBV5-4
CASSLGLGQGISGANVLTF,TRBJ2-6,TRBV7-9
CASSLDQGTGVSPLHF,TRBJ1-6,TRBV7-9
CASSQEQGARRTEAFF,TRBJ1-1,TRBV3-1/TRBV3-2
CASSSTGGSYEQYF,TRBJ2-7,TRBV7-8
CASSFNRGGTEAFF,TRBJ1-1,TRBV7-2
CASTPAAGGWYEQYF,TRBJ2-7,TRBV28
CASSVGTSGYNEQFF,TRBJ2-1,TRBV11-3
CASSSLTSIYTDTQYF,TRBJ2-3,TRBV28
CASSDSLGSGAYGYTF,TRBJ1-2,TRBV5-1
CASSGPNGGQETQYF,TRBJ2-5,TRBV3-1/TRBV3-2
CASSTGQASYEQYF,TRBJ2-7,TRBV5-1
CASSIGTGVTEAFF,TRBJ1-1,TRBV19
CASSATLPDRGTGELFF,TRBJ2-2,TRBV9
CASSRGWVGYTF,TRBJ1-2,TRBV7-2
CASSVNSGVYNEQFF,TRBJ2-1,TRBV2
CASTARHSPSLNEQFF,TRBJ2-1,TRBV10-2
CASSVRAGGPDEQYF,TRBJ2-7,TRBV9
CASSTRGEQPQHF,TRBJ1-5,TRBV7-2
CASSYSDTYEQYF,TRBJ2-7,TRBV6-2/TRBV6-3
CASRAGQSQETQYF,TRBJ2-5,TRBV5-4